Each of the 18 T cell receptor beta chains below was sequenced from the same sample in a study of metastatic and nonmetastatic thyroid tumors. Using MiXCR, TCRdb re-called clones from the PCR reads. The sample lists some 17,000 clones, 23% seen once, with about 8% in the top ten. Before thyroid surgery, none of the patients had received any treatment. Sequences were obtained from adjacent normal tissue. Source of these receptors: a female donor with papillary thyroid cancer or a benign thyroid nodule (not recorded which). Some clones in this sample may be carry-over from other donors' samples.

This clone was counted only a few times. The V call is TRBV12-3 or TRBV12-4, the J call TRBJ2-2; no clear D. V was clipped by 4 bases and J by 5 bases, with 5 bases between them. The CDR3 contains 12 residues. CDR3 residues: CASSYRTGELFF. In DNA, the CDR3 is TGTGCCAGCAGTTATAGGACCGGGGAGCTGTTTTTT.

This clone has ten or more counts. The CDR3, as DNA: TGTGCCAGCAGCCTCGGATCGGCGCAGTATTTT. Translated: CASSLGSAQYF. The V gene is TRBV5-6, the J gene TRBJ2-3; D gene ambiguous. Trimming left V 4 bases short and J 10 bases short, with 10 bases between. The CDR3 has 11 residues. CDR1 is SGHDT and CDR2 is YYEEEE in the germline V gene.

A word on this clone: The CDR3 carries no conserved terminal phenylalanine or tryptophan, so it likely arises from a read error. This rearrangement joins TRBV20-1 to TRBJ1-1; no firm D call. The CDR3 runs 17 residues. Germline V lookup: CDR1 DFQATT, CDR2 SNEGSKA (reference sequence). V was cut by 0 bases and J by 0 bases, with 17 bases left in between. The CDR3 region has the DNA TGCAGTGCTAGAGATGGTGGCCACCCATTCGTGAACACTGAAGCTTTCCTT. Protein sequence: CSARDGGHPFVNTEAFL.

Sample share makes this clone medium-sized (0.01 to 0.1%). V and J are TRBV6-1 and TRBJ2-2; no reliable D call. The germline CDR1 and CDR2 sequences are MNHNS and SASEGT. CDR3 size: 12 residues. Trimming left V 5 bases short and J 6 bases short, with 7 bases between. The CDR3 sequence: CASSSWSGELFF. In nucleotides, the CDR3 is TGTGCCAGCAGTTCATGGTCCGGGGAGCTGTTTTTT.

By sample fraction, this clone is medium-sized. The chain couples TRBV10-1 to TRBJ2-1, with D uncertain. V was trimmed by 3 bases and J by 2 bases, leaving 14 bases between them. CDR3 length: 16 amino acids. Germline lookup yields CDR1 WNHNN and CDR2 SYGVQD (reference sequence). The CDR3 sequence is CASSDRSGATYNEQFF. DNA of the CDR3: TGCGCCAGCAGTGACCGGTCTGGCGCCACCTACAATGAGCAGTTCTTC.

In its sample, this clone was seen a few times. This chain connects TRBV30 to TRBJ1-1; TRBD1 agrees at 7 bases. Germline values: CDR1 GTSNPN, CDR2 SVGIG (reference sequence). CDR3 length: 13 residues. V was clipped by 3 bases and J by 4 bases; unmatched bases: 5. The CDR3 region has the DNA TGTGCCTGGAGAAGACAGGGCCCCACTGAAGCTTTCTTT. Protein: CAWRRQGPTEAFF.

The rearrangement joins TRBV9 to TRBJ2-5; 9 bases line up with TRBD1. J gave up 5 bases and V 7 bases, and 15 bases lay outside the gene matches. The CDR3 covers 16 residues. CDR1 is SGDLS, CDR2 YYNGEE, per germline. The CDR3 sequence is CASGNGPGQGGETQYF. In nucleotides, the CDR3 is TGTGCCAGCGGGAATGGGCCGGGACAGGGAGGCGAGACCCAGTACTTC. The full variable domain, rest sourced from reference TRBV9 and TRBJ2-5, is DSGVTQTPKHLITATGQRVTLRCSPRSGDLSVYWYQQSLDQGLQFLIQYYNGEERAKGNILERFSAQQFPDLHSELNLSSLELGDSALYFCASGNGPGQGGETQYFGPGTRLLVL.

In its sample, this clone is medium-sized. V gene TRBV5-1 combines with J gene TRBJ1-2; 9 positions match TRBD1. CDR3 length equals 13 residues. The V segment lost 4 bases and the J segment 7 bases; nucleotides outside the gene matches: 5. CDR1 and CDR2 (germline): SGHRS, YFSETQ. The CDR3: CASSGGQGSGYTF. The CDR3 nucleotides read TGCGCCAGCAGCGGGGGACAGGGCTCTGGCTACACCTTC.

This clone was found a few times. The gene calls are TRBV19 and TRBJ2-1; 8 bases map to TRBD2. The V gene end was trimmed by 11 bases and the J gene end by 4 bases; junction bases not matched to a gene: 13. CDR1 and CDR2 (germline): LNHDA, SQIVND (reference sequence). The CDR3 is 15 amino acids. The CDR3 loop is CASAGGAGGYNEQFF. DNA for the CDR3: TGTGCCTCTGCCGGCGGGGCGGGAGGATACAATGAGCAGTTCTTC. Drawing the rest from reference TRBV19 and TRBJ2-1, the complete variable domain is DGGITQSPKYLFRKEGQNVTLSCEQNLNHDAMYWYRQDPGQGLRLIYYSQIVNDFQKGDIAEGYSVSREKKESFPLTVTSAQKNPTAFYLCASAGGAGGYNEQFFGPGTRLTVL.

With regard to this clone: An end of the junction differs from the germline gene, which may be a read error. This rearrangement joins TRBV28 to TRBJ1-1; D remains ambiguous. Germline V lookup: CDR1 MDHEN, CDR2 SYDVKM. The CDR3 sequence is 12 residues long. The CDR3 loop reads CVSITLNTEAFF. CDR3 nucleotide sequence: TGTGTCAGCATCACGCTTAACACTGAAGCTTTCTTT.

This clone was seen many times. The V gene is TRBV5-4, the J gene TRBJ1-1, with D perhaps TRBD1 (6 bases). This CDR3 is 13 amino acids long. Trimming took 2 bases from V and 2 from J, leaving 7 bases between them. CDR1 is SGHNT, CDR2 YYREEE, per germline (reference sequence). The CDR3 DNA reads TGTGCCAGCAGCTTCGGGACAAACACTGAAGCTTTCTTT. It encodes CASSFGTNTEAFF. The full variable domain, in which reference TRBV5-4 and TRBJ1-1 provide the parts outside the CDR3, is ETGVTQSPTHLIKTRGQQVTLRCSSQSGHNTVSWYQQALGQGPQFIFQYYREEENGRGNFPPRFSGLQFPNYSSELNVNALELDDSALYLCASSFGTNTEAFFGQGTRLTVV.

This clone was seen ten or more times. The rearrangement links TRBV7-6 to TRBJ2-1; no clear D gene. Germline CDR1 reads SGHVS; CDR2 reads FNYEAQ. This CDR3 has 20 amino acids. Trimming pared 4 bases from V and 0 bases from J, leaving 25 bases between. The CDR3 is CASSSGFSALFASSYNEQFF. The CDR3 bases are TGTGCCAGCAGCTCCGGGTTTTCCGCCTTATTCGCCAGCTCCTACAATGAGCAGTTCTTC. Full variable domain (remainder filled in from reference TRBV7-6 and TRBJ2-1): GAGVSQSPRYKVTKRGQDVALRCDPISGHVSLYWYRQALGQGPEFLTYFNYEAQQDKSGLPNDRFSAERPEGSISTLTIQRTEQRDSAMYRCASSSGFSALFASSYNEQFFGPGTRLTVL.

By share of the sample, this clone is medium-sized (0.01 to 0.1%). This sequence joins TRBV27 and TRBJ2-7, with TRBD2 identical over 15 bases. This CDR3 has 19 amino acids. CDR1 is MNHEY, CDR2 SMNVEV, per germline (reference sequence). Trimming took 3 bases from V and 2 from J; bases not matched to a gene: 11. As DNA, the CDR3 is TGTGCCAGCAGTTTGACCGGGACTAGCGGGAGGTTGGGGGCCTACGAGCAGTACTTC. Translation gives CASSLTGTSGRLGAYEQYF.

This clone rates as medium-sized. The rearrangement joins TRBV6-2 or TRBV6-3 to TRBJ2-1; D is possibly TRBD2 (6 bases). CDR1 and CDR2 (germline): MNHEY, SVGEGT. V lost 8 bases to trimming and J lost 4 bases, with 12 bases between them. The CDR3 covers 13 residues. DNA of the CDR3: TGTGCCAGCGTTCCCGGACTATACAATGAGCAGTTCTTC. This translates into CASVPGLYNEQFF.

This clone was recorded at least ten times. The chain has TRBV20-1 and TRBJ2-3; a weak D match, TRBD1 (6 bases). This CDR3 has 15 residues. Germline-derived CDR1 and CDR2 are DFQATT and SNEGSKA (reference sequence). V was pared by 1 base and J by 2 bases, with 13 bases between. DNA of the CDR3: TGCAGTGCTAGAGCGCCCTACAGGGCCACAGATACGCAGTATTTT. Residues: CSARAPYRATDTQYF.

This clone was observed a handful of times. This sequence joins TRBV9 and TRBJ2-7, with 10 bases matching TRBD1. This CDR3 contains 12 residues. Germline trimming cut 7 bases from V and 6 bases from J; bases unmatched to any gene: 4. Germline V gene lookup returns CDR1 SGDLS and CDR2 YYNGEE. The CDR3 DNA reads TGTGCCAGCGGACAGGGGGGGTCCGAGCAGTACTTC. Amino acids: CASGQGGSEQYF.

This clone was counted a few times. The rearrangement links TRBV29-1 to TRBJ2-1; D remains unclear. V lost 3 bases to trimming and J lost 6 bases, with 12 bases between them. The CDR3 has 13 amino acids. Germline CDR1 SQVTM, CDR2 ANQGSEA. The CDR3: CSVEETDCNEQFF. The CDR3 nucleotides read TGCAGCGTTGAGGAGACTGACTGCAATGAGCAGTTCTTC.

To note about this clone: An end of the junction does not agree with germline; a read error may underlie this. Additional DNA sequences in this sample encode the identical CDR3. The chain recombines TRBV19 with TRBJ2-1, with 8 bases aligning to TRBD2. In germline, CDR1 is LNHDA, CDR2 SQIVND (reference sequence). The CDR3 length is 10 residues. The CDR3, as DNA: TGTGCTAGTAGCGGGGACGAGCAGTTCTTC. This sequence encodes CASSGDEQFF.